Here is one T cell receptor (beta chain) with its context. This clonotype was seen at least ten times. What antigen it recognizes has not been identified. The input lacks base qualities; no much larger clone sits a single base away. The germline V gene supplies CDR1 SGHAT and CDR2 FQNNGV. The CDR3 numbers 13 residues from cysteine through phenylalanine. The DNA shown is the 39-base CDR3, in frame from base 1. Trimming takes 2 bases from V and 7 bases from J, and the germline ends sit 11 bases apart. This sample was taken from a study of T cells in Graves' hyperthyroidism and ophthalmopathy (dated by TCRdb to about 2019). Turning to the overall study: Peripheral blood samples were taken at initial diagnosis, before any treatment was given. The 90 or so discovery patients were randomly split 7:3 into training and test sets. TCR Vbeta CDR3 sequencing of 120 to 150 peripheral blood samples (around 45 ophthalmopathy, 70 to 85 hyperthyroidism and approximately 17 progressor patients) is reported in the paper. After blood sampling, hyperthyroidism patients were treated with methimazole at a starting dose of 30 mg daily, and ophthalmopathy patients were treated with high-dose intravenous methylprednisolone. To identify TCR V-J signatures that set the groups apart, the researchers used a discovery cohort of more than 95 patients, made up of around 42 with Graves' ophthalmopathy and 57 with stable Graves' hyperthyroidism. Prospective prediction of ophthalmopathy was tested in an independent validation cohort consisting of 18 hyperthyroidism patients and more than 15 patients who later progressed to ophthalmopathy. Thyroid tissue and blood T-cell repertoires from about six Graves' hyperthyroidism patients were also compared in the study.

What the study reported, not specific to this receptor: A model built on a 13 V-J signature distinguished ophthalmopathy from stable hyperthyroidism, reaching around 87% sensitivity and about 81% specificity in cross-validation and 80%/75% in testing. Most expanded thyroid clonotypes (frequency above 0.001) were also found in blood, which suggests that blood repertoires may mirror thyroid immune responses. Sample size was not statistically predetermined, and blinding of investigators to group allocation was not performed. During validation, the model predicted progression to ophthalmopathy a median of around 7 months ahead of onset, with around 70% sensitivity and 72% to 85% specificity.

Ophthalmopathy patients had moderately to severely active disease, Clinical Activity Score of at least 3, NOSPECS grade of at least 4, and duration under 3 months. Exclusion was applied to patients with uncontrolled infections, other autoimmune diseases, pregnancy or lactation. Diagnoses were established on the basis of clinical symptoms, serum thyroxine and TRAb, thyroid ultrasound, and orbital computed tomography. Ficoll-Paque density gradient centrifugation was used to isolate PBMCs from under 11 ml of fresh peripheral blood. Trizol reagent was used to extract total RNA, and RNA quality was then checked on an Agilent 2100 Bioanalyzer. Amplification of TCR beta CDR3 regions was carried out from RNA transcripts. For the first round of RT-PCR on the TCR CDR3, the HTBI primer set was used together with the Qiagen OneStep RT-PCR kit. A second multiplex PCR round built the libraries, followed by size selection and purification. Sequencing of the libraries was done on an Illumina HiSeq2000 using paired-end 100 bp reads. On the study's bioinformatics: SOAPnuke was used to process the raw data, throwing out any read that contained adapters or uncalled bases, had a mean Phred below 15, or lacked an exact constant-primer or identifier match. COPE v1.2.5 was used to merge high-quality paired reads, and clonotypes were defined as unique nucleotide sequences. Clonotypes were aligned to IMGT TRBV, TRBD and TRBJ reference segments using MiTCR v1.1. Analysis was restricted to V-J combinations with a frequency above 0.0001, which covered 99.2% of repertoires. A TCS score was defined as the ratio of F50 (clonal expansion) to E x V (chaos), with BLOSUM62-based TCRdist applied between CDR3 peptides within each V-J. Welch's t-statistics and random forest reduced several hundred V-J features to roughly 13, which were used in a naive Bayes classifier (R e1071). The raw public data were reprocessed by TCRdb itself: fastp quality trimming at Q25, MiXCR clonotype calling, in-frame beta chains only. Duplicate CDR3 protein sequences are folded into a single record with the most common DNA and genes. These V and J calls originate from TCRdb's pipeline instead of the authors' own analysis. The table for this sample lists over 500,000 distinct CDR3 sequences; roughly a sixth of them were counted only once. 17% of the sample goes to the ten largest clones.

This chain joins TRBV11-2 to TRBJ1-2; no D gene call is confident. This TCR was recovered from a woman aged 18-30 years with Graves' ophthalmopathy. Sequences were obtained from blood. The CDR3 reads CASSLSDVSGYTF. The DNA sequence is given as TGTGCCAGCAGCTTAAGTGACGTCAGTGGCTACACCTTC.